Shown below are 10 T cell receptor beta chains from a single sample sequenced in a study of T cells after yellow fever vaccination. One entry per CDR3 protein, called by TCRdb with MiXCR from the 5' RACE reads. This table has about 120,000 distinct CDR3 sequences, around 6.7% appearing once. This specimen was CD4+ T cells sorted from PBMCs, taken around 45 days after the first yellow fever vaccination. The receptors originated from a man between 18 and 35 years old who received the YFV17D yellow fever vaccine.

The V call is TRBV15, the J call TRBJ1-6; D unresolved. The CDR3 totals 19 residues. Germline CDR1 is LNHNV and CDR2 is YYDKDF (reference sequence). V was clipped by 0 bases and J by 7 bases, with 22 bases between them. The chain's CDR3 is CATSRDRAPQWEGNSPLHF. The CDR3 region has the DNA TGTGCCACCAGCAGAGATAGGGCCCCACAGTGGGAGGGAAATTCACCCCTCCACTTT.

This clonotype was seen many times. This chain connects TRBV18 to TRBJ2-5; maybe TRBD1 (6 bases). Germline CDR1 and CDR2: KGHSH and LQKENI. The CDR3 runs to 15 residues. V lost 3 bases to trimming and J lost 6 bases, with 17 bases between them. The CDR3, as DNA: TGTGCCAGCTCACCTACCCCAAGACAGGCAAAGACCCAGTACTTC. This sequence encodes CASSPTPRQAKTQYF.

This clonotype showed up many times. The gene calls are TRBV5-6 and TRBJ2-2; D gene uncertain. The CDR3 has 15 residues. V lost 0 bases, J lost 6 bases, and 12 bases lay in between. CDR1 and CDR2 (germline): SGHDT, YYEEEE. CDR3 sequence reads: CASSLAILGPGELFF. The CDR3 bases are TGTGCCAGCAGCTTGGCCATTCTGGGTCCCGGGGAGCTGTTTTTT. The whole variable domain, remainder taken from reference TRBV5-6 and TRBJ2-2, is DAGVTQSPTHLIKTRGQQVTLRCSPKSGHDTVSWYQQALGQGPQFIFQYYEEEERQRGNFPDRFSGHQFPNYSSELNVNALLLGDSALYLCASSLAILGPGELFFGEGSRLTVL.

This chain uses TRBV7-3 with TRBJ2-2; perhaps TRBD1 as D (5 bases). The CDR3 sequence is 14 residues long. V was trimmed by 5 bases and J by 2 bases, leaving 9 bases between them. Per the germline V gene, CDR1 is SGHTA and CDR2 is FQGTGA. The CDR3 bases are TGTGCCAGCAGCCTGGGGCACAACACCGGGGAGCTGTTTTTT. Protein sequence: CASSLGHNTGELFF.

The J gene is TRBJ2-3, the V gene TRBV30; D possibly corresponds to TRBD2 (6 bases). The CDR3 consists of 15 residues. The germline V and J ends were trimmed by 0 bases and 3 bases, with 13 bases remaining between them. Germline V CDR1 and CDR2: GTSNPN, SVGIG (reference sequence). The CDR3 nucleotides read TGTGCCTGGAGTGTACGCGGGACTCGTACAGATACGCAGTATTTT. It translates to CAWSVRGTRTDTQYF.

This clonotype came up many times. The V call is TRBV5-1, the J call TRBJ2-3, with TRBD1 identical over 7 bases. The germline CDR1 and CDR2 sequences are SGHRS and YFSETQ. The trim removed 7 bases at V and 0 bases at J, leaving 8 bases unmatched. The CDR3 covers 15 residues. The CDR3 DNA reads TGCGCCAGCGGAGCAGGGACAGCTAGCACAGATACGCAGTATTTT. Translated, it gives CASGAGTASTDTQYF.

There are a few counts of this clonotype. The V gene is TRBV24-1, the J gene TRBJ2-3; 7 bases agree with TRBD1. Germline CDR1 reads KGHDR; CDR2 reads SFDVKD. This CDR3 has 15 residues. V was clipped by 3 bases and J by 10 bases; unmatched bases: 12. CDR3 amino acids: CATSDPLQGFSSQYF. CDR3 DNA: TGTGCCACCAGTGATCCATTACAGGGGTTCTCTTCGCAGTATTTT.

This clonotype appeared many times. V gene TRBV7-7 combines with J gene TRBJ2-2; perhaps TRBD1 as D (5 bases). Trimming cost V 5 bases and J 4 bases, with 8 bases left between them. This CDR3 comprises 13 residues. Germline V gene sequence: CDR1 SSHAT, CDR2 FNYEAQ (reference sequence). CDR3 bases: TGTGCCAGCAGCCAGGGCATCACCGGGGAGCTGTTTTTT. Protein sequence: CASSQGITGELFF. Based on the CDR3 plus reference TRBV7-7 and TRBJ2-2, the full variable domain is GAGVSQSPRYKVTKRGQDVTLRCDPISSHATLYWYQQALGQGPEFLTYFNYEAQPDKSGLPSDRFSAERPEGSISTLTIQRTEQRDSAMYRCASSQGITGELFFGEGSRLTVL.

This clonotype was detected many times. The DNA for the CDR3 is TGTGCCAGCAGCCGGCCGGTGCCGCAAGCCGGGGAGCTGTTTTTT. It specifies CASSRPVPQAGELFF. The V gene is TRBV7-9, the J gene TRBJ2-2; D call uncertain. Germline-derived CDR1 and CDR2 are SEHNR and FQNEAQ (reference sequence). The length of the CDR3 is 15 residues. Trimming stripped 5 bases from V and 6 bases from J, with 16 bases between.

The chain joins TRBV4-3 to TRBJ1-1; D is undetermined. The CDR3 covers 18 residues. V gave up 0 bases and J gave up 4 bases, with 21 bases separating them. CDR1 is LGHNA, CDR2 YSLEER, per germline. The CDR3 region is CASSQDPAPSRASTEAFF. DNA for the CDR3: TGCGCCAGCAGCCAAGATCCGGCCCCCTCAAGGGCCTCCACTGAAGCTTTCTTT.